This paragraph reports one T cell receptor beta chain. Its specificity is not known. The record originates from a study of T cell clusters in autoimmune cytopenias. Study at large: A median of roughly 50,000 TRB reads per sample yielded a median about 2,500 distinct clonotypes. Study-wide findings and caveats: TRB repertoire shifts in secondary cytopenia and chronic lymphocytic leukemia mostly reflected lymphoma, not autoimmunity.

Each sample's input was around 270 ng genomic DNA, some 40,000 genome equivalents. Germline CDR1 and CDR2: SGHNT and YENEEA. The CDR3 length is 16 residues. TRB was amplified by touch-down multiplex PCR, primer pools A and B combined. TCRdb re-called the multiplex PCR reads and shows each CDR3 protein once, DNA omitted. This sample's table has about 4,000 distinct CDR3 sequences. The same data also contributed to another study, on T cell repertoires in aging, cancer and after chemotherapy. That source reports: About 8.9 million TCR reads made up the full dataset. Rebound thymic output was suggested by rising median generation probability during chemotherapy in each cancer cohort.

The receptor's source is a human donor with an autoimmune cytopenia or autoimmune hepatitis (not recorded which). This chain uses TRBV11-3 with TRBJ2-3; TCRdb indicates TRBD2, and absent DNA this call remains unverified. The source material was peripheral blood. The CDR3 sequence is CASSLGGLVSTDTQYF.